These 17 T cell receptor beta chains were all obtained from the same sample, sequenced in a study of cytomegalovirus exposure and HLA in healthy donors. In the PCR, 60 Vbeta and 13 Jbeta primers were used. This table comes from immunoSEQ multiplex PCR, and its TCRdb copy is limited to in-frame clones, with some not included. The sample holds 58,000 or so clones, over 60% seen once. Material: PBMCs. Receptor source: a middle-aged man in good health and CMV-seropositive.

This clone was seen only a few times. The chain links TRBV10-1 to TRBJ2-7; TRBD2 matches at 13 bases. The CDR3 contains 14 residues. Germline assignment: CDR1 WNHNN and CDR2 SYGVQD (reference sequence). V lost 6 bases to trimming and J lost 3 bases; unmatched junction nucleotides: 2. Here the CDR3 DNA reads TGCGCCAGCAGCAGACTAGCGGGGGGCTACGAGCAGTACTTC. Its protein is CASSRLAGGYEQYF.

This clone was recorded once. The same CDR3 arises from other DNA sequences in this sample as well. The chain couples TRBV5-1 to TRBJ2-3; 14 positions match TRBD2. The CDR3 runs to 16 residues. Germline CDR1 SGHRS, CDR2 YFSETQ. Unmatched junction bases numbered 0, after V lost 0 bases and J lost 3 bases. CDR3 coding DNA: TGCGCCAGCAGCTTGGGGACTAGCGGGGGGACAGATACGCAGTATTTT. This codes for CASSLGTSGGTDTQYF.

The CDR3 nucleotides read TGTGCCAGCAGCCTTGGACAGGGGGCCGGTGAAAAACTGTTTTTT. It is translated as CASSLGQGAGEKLFF. V is TRBV9 and J is TRBJ1-4; 11 positions agree with TRBD1. This CDR3 comprises 15 residues. Trimming took 4 bases from V and 7 from J; bases not matched to a gene: 6. Germline V gene sequence: CDR1 SGDLS, CDR2 YYNGEE.

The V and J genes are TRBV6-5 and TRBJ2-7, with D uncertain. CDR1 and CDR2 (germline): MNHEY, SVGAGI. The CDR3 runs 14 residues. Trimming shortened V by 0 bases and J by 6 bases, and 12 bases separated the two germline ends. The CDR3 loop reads CASSYSRYNAEQYF. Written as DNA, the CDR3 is TGTGCCAGCAGTTACTCGAGGTACAACGCCGAGCAGTACTTC.

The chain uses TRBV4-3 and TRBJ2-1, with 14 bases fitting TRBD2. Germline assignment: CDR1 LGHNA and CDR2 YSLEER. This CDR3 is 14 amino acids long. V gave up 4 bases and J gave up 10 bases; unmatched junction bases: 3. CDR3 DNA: TGCGCCAGCAGCCTGGGACTAGCGGGGGAAGAGCAGTTCTTC. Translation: CASSLGLAGEEQFF.

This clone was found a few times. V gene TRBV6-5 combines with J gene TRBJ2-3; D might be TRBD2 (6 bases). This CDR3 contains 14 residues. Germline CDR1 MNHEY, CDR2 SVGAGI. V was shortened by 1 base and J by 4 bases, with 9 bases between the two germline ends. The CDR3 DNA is TGTGCCAGCAGTTACTTGCGGGGAGCAGATACGCAGTATTTT. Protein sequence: CASSYLRGADTQYF.

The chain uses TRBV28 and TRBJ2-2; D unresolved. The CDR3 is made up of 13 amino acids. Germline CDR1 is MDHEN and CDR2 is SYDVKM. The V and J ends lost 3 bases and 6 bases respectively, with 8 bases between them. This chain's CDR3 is CASSFDSAGELFF. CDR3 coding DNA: TGTGCCAGCAGTTTCGACTCGGCCGGGGAGCTGTTTTTT.

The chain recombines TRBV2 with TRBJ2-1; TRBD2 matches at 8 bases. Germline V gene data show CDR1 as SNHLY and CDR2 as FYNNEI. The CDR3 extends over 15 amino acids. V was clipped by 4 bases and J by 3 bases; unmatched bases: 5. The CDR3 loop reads CASSGTSGLYNEQFF. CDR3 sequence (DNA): TGTGCCAGCAGTGGTACTAGCGGCCTCTACAATGAGCAGTTCTTC.

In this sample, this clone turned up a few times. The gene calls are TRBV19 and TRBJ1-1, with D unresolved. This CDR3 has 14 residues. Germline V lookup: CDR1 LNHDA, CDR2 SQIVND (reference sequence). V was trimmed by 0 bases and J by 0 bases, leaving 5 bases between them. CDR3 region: CASSIDEVNTEAFF. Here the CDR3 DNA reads TGTGCCAGTAGTATAGATGAGGTGAACACTGAAGCTTTCTTT.

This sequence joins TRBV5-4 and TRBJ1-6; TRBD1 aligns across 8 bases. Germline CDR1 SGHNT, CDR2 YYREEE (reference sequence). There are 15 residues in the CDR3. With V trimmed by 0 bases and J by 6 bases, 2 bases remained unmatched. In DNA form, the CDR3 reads TGTGCCAGCAGCTTGGACAGGGGGGTTAATTCACCCCTCCACTTT. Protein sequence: CASSLDRGVNSPLHF.

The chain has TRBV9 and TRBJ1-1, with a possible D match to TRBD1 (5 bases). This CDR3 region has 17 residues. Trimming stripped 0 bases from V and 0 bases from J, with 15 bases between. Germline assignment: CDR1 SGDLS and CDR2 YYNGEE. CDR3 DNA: TGTGCCAGCAGCGTAGGGCCAACCGACAGCATGAACACTGAAGCTTTCTTT. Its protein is CASSVGPTDSMNTEAFF.

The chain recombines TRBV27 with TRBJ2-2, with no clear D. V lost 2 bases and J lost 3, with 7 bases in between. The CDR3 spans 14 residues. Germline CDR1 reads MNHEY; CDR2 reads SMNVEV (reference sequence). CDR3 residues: CASSLGFYTGELFF. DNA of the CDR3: TGTGCCAGCAGTTTAGGCTTTTACACCGGGGAGCTGTTTTTT.

Here the CDR3 DNA reads TGTGCCAGCAGCTCCACCTCCAGCGGGGTCAACAATGAGCAGTTCTTC. Translating gives CASSSTSSGVNNEQFF. This chain uses TRBV7-6 with TRBJ2-1; 7 bases fit TRBD2. The CDR3 has 16 amino acids. V was pared by 4 bases and J by 5 bases, with 11 bases of the junction left unmatched. CDR1 and CDR2 from the germline V gene are SGHVS and FNYEAQ.

The CDR3, as DNA: TGCGCCAGCAGCCAGGATAAGTGGCCTAGCGGGAGGACCTCCTACGAGCAGTACTTC. It specifies CASSQDKWPSGRTSYEQYF. V usage is TRBV4-1 and J usage is TRBJ2-7; 11 nucleotides agree with TRBD2. Germline V CDR1 and CDR2: MGHRA, YSYEKL. The CDR3 contains 19 residues. With V trimmed by 3 bases and J by 0 bases, 13 bases remained unmatched.

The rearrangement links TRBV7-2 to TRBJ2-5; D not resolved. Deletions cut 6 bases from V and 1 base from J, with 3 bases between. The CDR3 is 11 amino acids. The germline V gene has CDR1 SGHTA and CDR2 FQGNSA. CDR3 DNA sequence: TGTGCCAGCAGACTCCAAGAGACCCAGTACTTC. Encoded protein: CASRLQETQYF.

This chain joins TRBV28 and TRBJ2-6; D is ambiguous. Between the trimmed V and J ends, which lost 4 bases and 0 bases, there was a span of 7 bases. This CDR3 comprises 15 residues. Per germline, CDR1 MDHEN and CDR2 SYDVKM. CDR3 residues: CASSSPSSGANVLTF. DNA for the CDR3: TGTGCCAGCAGTTCGCCGAGCTCTGGGGCCAACGTCCTGACTTTC.

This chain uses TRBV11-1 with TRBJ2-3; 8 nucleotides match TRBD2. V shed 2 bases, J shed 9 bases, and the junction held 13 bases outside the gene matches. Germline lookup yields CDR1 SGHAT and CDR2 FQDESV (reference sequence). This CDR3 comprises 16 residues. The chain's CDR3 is CASSLIPGLGARTQYF. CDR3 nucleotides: TGTGCCAGCAGCTTAATTCCGGGACTAGGGGCTAGGACGCAGTATTTT.